The following is a T cell receptor (beta chain) sequence with its context. The data belong to a study of blood T cell repertoires in COVID-19. Losses at the gene ends were 0 bases for V and 0 bases for J; bases not matched to a gene: 11. In germline, CDR1 is LNHDA, CDR2 SQIVND (reference sequence). CDR3 length equals 19 residues. Source study methods: Estimated nucleated cell counts came from reference gene primer amplification. The table came from immunoSEQ multiplex PCR; TCRdb's copy has only in-frame clones and leaves some out. For V, J and clone size, that table is used; D and trimming come from the DNA. The sample records 240,000 or so clones, roughly 86% being singletons. The cohort comprised adults aged about 18 to 90 years residing in 20 to 30 US areas. Researchers sorted participants into cohorts using their self-reported clinical history.

This receptor was identified in a woman aged 35 to 49 with acute COVID-19. The source material was PBMCs or T cells enriched from blood (not recorded which). The chain is built from TRBV19 and TRBJ1-3; 7 positions agree with TRBD1. Here the CDR3 DNA reads TGTGCCAGTAGTATAGATCGGCGGACAGGTACCTTCTCTGGAAACACCATATATTTT. Translating it yields CASSIDRRTGTFSGNTIYF.